This TCR beta chain was sequenced in a study of human T cells and chemical hapten exposure. TCRdb fed the RACE reads into MiXCR, producing one record per CDR3 protein. The sample has tens of thousands of distinct CDR3 sequences; 10% to 13% are singletons. The CDR3 consists of 15 residues. CDR1 and CDR2 from the germline V gene are MDHEN and SYDVKM. J gave up 5 bases and V 8 bases, and 9 bases lay outside the gene matches. This clonotype was counted at least ten times. Described time point: patch test 1, 2 weeks after DPC sensitization. Treatment specified: therapeutic diphenylcyclopropenone sensitization with weekly scalp DPC.

The TCR originated in a man aged 40-55 years with alopecia areata. Some clones in this sample may be carry-over from other donors' samples. The material sequenced was whole blood, taken in connection with sensitization to the hapten diphenylcyclopropenone (DPC). The chain couples TRBV28 to TRBJ1-4; the match to TRBD1 covers 9 bases. In nucleotides, the CDR3 is TGTGCCAGCTATGGACCGGGACAGGGAAATGAAAAACTGTTTTTT. This codes for CASYGPGQGNEKLFF. The whole variable domain, remainder taken from reference TRBV28 and TRBJ1-4, is DVKVTQSSRYLVKRTGEKVFLECVQDMDHENMFWYRQDPGLGLRLIYFSYDVKMKEKGDIPEGYSVSREKKERFSLILESASTNQTSMYLCASYGPGQGNEKLFFGSGTQLSVL.